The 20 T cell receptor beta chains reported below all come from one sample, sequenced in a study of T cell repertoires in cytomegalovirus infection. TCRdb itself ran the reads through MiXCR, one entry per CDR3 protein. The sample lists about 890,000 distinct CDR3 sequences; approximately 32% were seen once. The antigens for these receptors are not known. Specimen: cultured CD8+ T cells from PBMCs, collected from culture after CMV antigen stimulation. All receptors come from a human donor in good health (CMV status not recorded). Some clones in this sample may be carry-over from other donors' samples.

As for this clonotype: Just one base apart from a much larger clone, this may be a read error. The CDR3 region is CASRGPYEQYF. The CDR3, as DNA: TGTGCCAGCAGGGGACCTTACGAGCAGTACTTC. The chain has TRBV6-1 and TRBJ2-7; the D call may be TRBD1 or TRBD2 (5 bases each). Between the trimmed V and J ends, which lost 6 bases and 4 bases, there was a span of 7 bases. Germline CDR1 MNHNS, CDR2 SASEGT. The CDR3 runs to 11 residues.

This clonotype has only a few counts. DNA for the CDR3: TGTGCCAGCTCGACGGGACAGCCCTACGAGCAGTACTTC. It codes for CASSTGQPYEQYF. The chain uses TRBV27 and TRBJ2-7; 7 nucleotides match TRBD1. J was trimmed by 2 bases and V by 8 bases; bases with no gene match: 6. The CDR3 covers 13 residues. Germline-derived CDR1 and CDR2 are MNHEY and SMNVEV (reference sequence).

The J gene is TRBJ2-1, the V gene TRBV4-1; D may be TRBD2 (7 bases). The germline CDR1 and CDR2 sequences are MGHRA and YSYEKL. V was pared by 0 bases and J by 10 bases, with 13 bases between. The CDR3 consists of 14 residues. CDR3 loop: CASSQDRGAAEQFF. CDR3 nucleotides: TGCGCCAGCAGCCAAGATCGGGGGGCGGCGGAGCAGTTCTTC.

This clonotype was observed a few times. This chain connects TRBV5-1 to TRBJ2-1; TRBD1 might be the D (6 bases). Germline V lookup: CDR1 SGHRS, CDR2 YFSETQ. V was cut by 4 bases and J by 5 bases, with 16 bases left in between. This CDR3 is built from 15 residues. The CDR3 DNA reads TGCGCCAGCAGCACTGACAGGAACTCGAACAATGAGCAGTTCTTC. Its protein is CASSTDRNSNNEQFF.

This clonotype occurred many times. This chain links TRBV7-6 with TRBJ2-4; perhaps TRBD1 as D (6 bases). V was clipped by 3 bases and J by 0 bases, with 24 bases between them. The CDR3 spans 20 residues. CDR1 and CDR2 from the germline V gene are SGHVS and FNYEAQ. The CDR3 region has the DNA TGTGCCAGCAGCTTCTACGGACAGCCGCCTCCCCCTCTAGCCAAAAACATTCAGTACTTC. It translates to CASSFYGQPPPPLAKNIQYF.

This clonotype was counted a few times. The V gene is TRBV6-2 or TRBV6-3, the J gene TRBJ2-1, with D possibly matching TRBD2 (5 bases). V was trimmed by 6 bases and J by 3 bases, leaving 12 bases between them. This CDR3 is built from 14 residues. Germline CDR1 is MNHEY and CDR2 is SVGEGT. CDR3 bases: TGTGCCAGCAGCAACGGACTCGGCTACAATGAGCAGTTCTTC. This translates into CASSNGLGYNEQFF.

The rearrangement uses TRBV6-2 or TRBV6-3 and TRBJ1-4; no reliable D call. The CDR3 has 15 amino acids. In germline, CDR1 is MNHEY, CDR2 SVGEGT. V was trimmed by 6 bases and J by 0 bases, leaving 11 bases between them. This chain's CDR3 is CASSIVPATNEKLFF. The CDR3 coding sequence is TGTGCCAGCAGCATTGTCCCGGCAACTAATGAAAAACTGTTTTTT.

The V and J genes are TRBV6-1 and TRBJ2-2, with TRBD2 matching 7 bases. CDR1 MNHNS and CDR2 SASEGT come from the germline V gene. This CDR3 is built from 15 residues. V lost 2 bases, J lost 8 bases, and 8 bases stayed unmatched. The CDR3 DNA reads TGTGCCAGCAGTGAATTCGGGGGGAGAGGGGGGGAGCTGTTTTTT. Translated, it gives CASSEFGGRGGELFF.

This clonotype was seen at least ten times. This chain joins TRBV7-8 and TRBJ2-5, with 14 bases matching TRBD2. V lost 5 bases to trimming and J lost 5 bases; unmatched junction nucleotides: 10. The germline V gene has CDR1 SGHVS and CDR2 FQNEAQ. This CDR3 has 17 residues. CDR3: CASSLYMTSGGAETQYF. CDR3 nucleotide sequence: TGTGCCAGCAGCCTTTACATGACTAGCGGGGGGGCCGAGACCCAGTACTTC.

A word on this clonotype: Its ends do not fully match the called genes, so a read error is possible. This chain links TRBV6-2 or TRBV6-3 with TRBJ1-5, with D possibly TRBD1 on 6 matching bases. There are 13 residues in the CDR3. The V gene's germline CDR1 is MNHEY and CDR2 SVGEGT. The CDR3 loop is CVSSYRAEQPQHF. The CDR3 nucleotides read TGTGTCAGCAGTTACAGGGCGGAACAGCCCCAGCATTTT.

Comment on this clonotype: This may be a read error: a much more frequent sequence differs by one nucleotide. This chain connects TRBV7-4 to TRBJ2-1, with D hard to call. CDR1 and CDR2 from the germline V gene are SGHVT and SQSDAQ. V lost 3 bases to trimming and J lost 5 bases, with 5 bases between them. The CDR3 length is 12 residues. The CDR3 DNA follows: TGTGCCAGCAGCTTTATGGACAATGAGCAGTTCTTC. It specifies CASSFMDNEQFF.

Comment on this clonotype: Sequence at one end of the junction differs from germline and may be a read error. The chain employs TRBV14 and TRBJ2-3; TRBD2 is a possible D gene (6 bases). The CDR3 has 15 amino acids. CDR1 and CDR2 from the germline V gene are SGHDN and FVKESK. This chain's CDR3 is CVSSPRGGATDTQYF. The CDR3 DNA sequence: TGTGTCAGCAGTCCTCGGGGCGGGGCCACAGATACGCAGTATTTT.

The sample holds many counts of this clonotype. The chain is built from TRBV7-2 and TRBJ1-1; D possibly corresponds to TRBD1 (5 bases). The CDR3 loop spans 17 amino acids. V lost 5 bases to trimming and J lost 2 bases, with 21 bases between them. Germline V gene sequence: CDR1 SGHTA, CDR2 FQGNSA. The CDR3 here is CASSVRGGRPSNTEAFF. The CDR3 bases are TGTGCCAGCAGCGTAAGGGGAGGAAGACCCAGCAACACTGAAGCTTTCTTT.

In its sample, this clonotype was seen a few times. The CDR3: CASTYRGSNGELFF. The CDR3, as DNA: TGTGCCAGCACTTACAGGGGCTCAAACGGGGAGCTGTTTTTT. This chain joins TRBV12-3 or TRBV12-4 and TRBJ2-2; 7 bases agree with TRBD1. This CDR3 comprises 14 residues. V was pared by 7 bases and J by 7 bases, with 9 bases of the junction left unmatched.

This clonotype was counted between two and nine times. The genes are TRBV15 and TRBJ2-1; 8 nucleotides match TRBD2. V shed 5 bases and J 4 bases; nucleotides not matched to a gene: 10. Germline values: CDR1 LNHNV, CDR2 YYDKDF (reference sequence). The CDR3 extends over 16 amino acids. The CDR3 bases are TGTGCCACCAGCCGAGTAGGACTAGCAACATACAATGAGCAGTTCTTC. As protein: CATSRVGLATYNEQFF.

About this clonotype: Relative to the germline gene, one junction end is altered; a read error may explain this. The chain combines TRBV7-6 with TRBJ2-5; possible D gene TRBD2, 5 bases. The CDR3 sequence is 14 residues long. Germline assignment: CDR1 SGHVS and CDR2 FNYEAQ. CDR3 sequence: CASSTLGLKETQYF. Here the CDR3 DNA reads TGTGCTAGCAGCACACTAGGTTTAAAAGAGACCCAGTACTTC.

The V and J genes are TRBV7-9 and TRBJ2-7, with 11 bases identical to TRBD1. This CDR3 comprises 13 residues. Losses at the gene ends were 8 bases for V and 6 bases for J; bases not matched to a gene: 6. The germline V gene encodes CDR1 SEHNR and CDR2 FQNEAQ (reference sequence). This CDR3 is CASGLGTGGEQYV. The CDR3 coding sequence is TGTGCCAGCGGATTAGGGACAGGGGGCGAGCAGTACGTC.

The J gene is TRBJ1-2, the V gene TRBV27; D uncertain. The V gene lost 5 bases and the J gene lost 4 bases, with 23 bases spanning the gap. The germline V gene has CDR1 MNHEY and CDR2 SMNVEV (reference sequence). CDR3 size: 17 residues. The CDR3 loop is CASSPLDGSQASYGYTF. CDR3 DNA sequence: TGTGCCAGCAGTCCGTTGGACGGTTCCCAGGCCTCCTATGGCTACACCTTC.

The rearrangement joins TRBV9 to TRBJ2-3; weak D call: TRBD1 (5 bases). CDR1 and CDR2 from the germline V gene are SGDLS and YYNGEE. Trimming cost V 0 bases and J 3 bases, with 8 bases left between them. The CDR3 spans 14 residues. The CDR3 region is CASSVEKGTDTQYF. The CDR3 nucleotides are TGTGCCAGCAGCGTAGAAAAGGGGACAGATACGCAGTATTTT.

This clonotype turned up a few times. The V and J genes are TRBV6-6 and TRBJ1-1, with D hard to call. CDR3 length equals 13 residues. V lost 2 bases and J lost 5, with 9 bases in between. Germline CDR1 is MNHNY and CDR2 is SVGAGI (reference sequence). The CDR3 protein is CASSYDPKTEAFF. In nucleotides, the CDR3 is TGTGCCAGCAGTTACGACCCGAAGACTGAAGCTTTCTTT.